This TCR beta chain was retrieved from a study of T cell responses to AZD1222 COVID-19 vaccine. The study's findings and limits: The donor cohort was predominantly white British with a female majority, and clonal diversity may have been underestimated.

As for this clone: The antigen is unknown.

The method was immunoSEQ multiplex PCR; TCRdb's version includes in-frame clones alone and lacks a portion of them. Here the sample spans 35,000 to 50,000 clones, about 80% being singletons. Sequenced material: peripheral blood, taken 28 days after the second dose of the MenACWY control vaccine. The receptor comes from an adult who received the MenACWY meningococcal vaccine as a control.

CDR3 residues: CASSRTDNYGYTF. The CDR3 DNA is TGTGCCAGCAGCCGGACAGATAACTATGGCTACACCTTC. The chain employs TRBV7-2 and TRBJ1-2, with D possibly being TRBD1 (6 bases). CDR3 length: 13 amino acids. With 5 bases removed from V and 1 base from J, the gap between germline ends came to 8 bases. Germline V gene data show CDR1 as SGHTA and CDR2 as FQGNSA.